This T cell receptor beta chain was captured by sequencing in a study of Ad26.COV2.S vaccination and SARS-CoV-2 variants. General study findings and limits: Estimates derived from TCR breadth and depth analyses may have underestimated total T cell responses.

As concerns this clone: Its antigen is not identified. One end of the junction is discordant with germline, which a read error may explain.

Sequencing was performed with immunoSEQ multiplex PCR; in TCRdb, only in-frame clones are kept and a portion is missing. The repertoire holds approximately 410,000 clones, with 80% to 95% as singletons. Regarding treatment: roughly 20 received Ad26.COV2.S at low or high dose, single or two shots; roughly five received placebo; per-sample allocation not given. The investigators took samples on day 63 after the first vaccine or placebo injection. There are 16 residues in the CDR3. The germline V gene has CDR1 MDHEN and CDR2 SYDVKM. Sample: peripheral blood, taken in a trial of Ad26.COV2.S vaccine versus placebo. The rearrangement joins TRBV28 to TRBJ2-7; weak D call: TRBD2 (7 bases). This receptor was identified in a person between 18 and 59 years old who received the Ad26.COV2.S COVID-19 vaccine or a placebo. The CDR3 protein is CARSWGGRGPPREQYF. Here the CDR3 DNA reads TGTGCCCGCAGTTGGGGGGGACGGGGGCCCCCTCGCGAGCAGTACTTC.